Each of the 18 T cell receptor beta chains below was sequenced from the same sample in a study of cytomegalovirus exposure and HLA in healthy donors. The PCR was carried out with 60 Vbeta primers and 13 Jbeta primers. Measured with immunoSEQ multiplex PCR; TCRdb has only the in-frame clones, and not every one. The repertoire holds about 190,000 clones, with approximately 79% as singletons. What was sequenced was PBMCs. The receptors here all came from a man aged 40-50 years in good health and CMV-seropositive.

The chain employs TRBV30 and TRBJ2-3, with D maybe TRBD2 (6 bases). The germline CDR1 and CDR2 sequences are GTSNPN and SVGIG (reference sequence). There are 15 residues in the CDR3. V was cut by 3 bases and J by 0 bases, with 13 bases left in between. CDR3 loop: CAWSGGETSTDTQYF. For the CDR3, the DNA is TGTGCCTGGAGCGGCGGGGAGACTAGCACAGATACGCAGTATTTT.

Notes on this clone: One end of the junction varies from germline; a read error may be responsible. CDR3: CASSLGQGILQETQYF. CDR3 DNA: TGTGCTAGCAGCTTGGGACAGGGGATACTCCAAGAGACCCAGTACTTC. The V and J genes are TRBV7-7 and TRBJ2-5; 10 bases map to TRBD1. In germline, CDR1 is SSHAT, CDR2 FNYEAQ (reference sequence). The CDR3 contains 16 residues.

The CDR3 bases are TGTGCCAGCACCCCATCGACACTGGGCTATGGCTACACCTTC. This codes for CASTPSTLGYGYTF. V usage is TRBV6-5 and J usage is TRBJ1-2; no clear D gene. V was cut by 7 bases and J by 4 bases, with 16 bases left in between. Looked up from germline, CDR1 is MNHEY and CDR2 is SVGAGI. The CDR3 has 14 residues.

This clone was counted only a few times. This sequence joins TRBV11-2 and TRBJ1-6, with TRBD1 matching 8 bases. The CDR3 is made up of 15 amino acids. V lost 2 bases and J lost 9; bases outside the gene matches: 6. Per the germline V gene, CDR1 is SGHAT and CDR2 is FQNNGV. The CDR3 spells CASSLTGGSGSPLHF. The CDR3, as DNA: TGTGCCAGCAGCTTAACAGGGGGATCAGGTTCACCCCTCCACTTT.

The chain employs TRBV30 and TRBJ1-1; D remains unclear. The CDR3 is 10 amino acids. Trimming removed 4 bases at V and 8 bases at J, with 8 bases between. CDR1 is GTSNPN and CDR2 is SVGIG in the germline V gene (reference sequence). The CDR3 spells CAWTPGEAFF. The CDR3 DNA sequence: TGTGCCTGGACCCCGGGGGAAGCTTTCTTT.

The J gene is TRBJ1-2, the V gene TRBV27; D not certain. Germline V gene lookup returns CDR1 MNHEY and CDR2 SMNVEV (reference sequence). This CDR3 comprises 13 residues. V dropped 4 bases and J dropped 2 bases, with 8 bases sitting between them. This CDR3 reads CASSSVVNYGYTF. CDR3 nucleotides: TGTGCCAGCAGTTCCGTAGTAAACTATGGCTACACCTTC.

J is TRBJ1-2 and V is TRBV7-9, with D maybe TRBD1 (6 bases). The CDR3 has 14 residues. V shed 1 base and J shed 8 bases, with 14 bases lying between them. Germline CDR1 SEHNR, CDR2 FQNEAQ (reference sequence). The CDR3: CASSLDRAQGGYTF. The DNA of the CDR3 is TGTGCCAGCAGCTTAGACAGGGCACAAGGGGGCTACACCTTC.

This sequence joins TRBV7-3 and TRBJ2-1; D might be TRBD2 (6 bases). Trimming pared 2 bases from V and 7 bases from J, leaving 15 bases between. The CDR3 loop spans 15 amino acids. Germline-derived CDR1 and CDR2 are SGHTA and FQGTGA. CDR3 DNA: TGTGCCAGCAGCTTAGGGCGGGGACTCCGTAATGAGCAGTTCTTC. This translates into CASSLGRGLRNEQFF.

J is TRBJ2-2 and V is TRBV7-9, with TRBD1 identical over 8 bases. CDR1 is SEHNR, CDR2 FQNEAQ, per germline (reference sequence). The CDR3 is 16 residues long. The V segment lost 0 bases and the J segment 6 bases; nucleotides outside the gene matches: 6. The CDR3 coding sequence is TGTGCCAGCAGCTTAGCGGCAGGGGGCTACGCCGGGGAGCTGTTTTTT. Translated, it gives CASSLAAGGYAGELFF. The full variable domain, with the rest looked up from reference TRBV7-9 and TRBJ2-2, is DTGVSQNPRHKITKRGQNVTFRCDPISEHNRLYWYRQTLGQGPEFLTYFQNEAQLEKSRLLSDRFSAERPKGSFSTLEIQRTEQGDSAMYLCASSLAAGGYAGELFFGEGSRLTVL.

The chain links TRBV7-8 to TRBJ1-2, with 12 bases lining up with TRBD1. The CDR3 runs to 14 residues. The V gene end was trimmed by 7 bases and the J gene end by 7 bases; junction bases not matched to a gene: 7. Germline values: CDR1 SGHVS, CDR2 FQNEAQ. The CDR3 region is CASTKGTGGRGYTF. The CDR3 region has the DNA TGTGCCAGCACCAAAGGGACAGGGGGCCGTGGCTACACCTTC.

Concerning this clone itself: A junction boundary mismatches the germline segment, possibly from a read error. The chain recombines TRBV7-9 with TRBJ1-2; a possible D gene is TRBD1 (6 bases). Germline loops: CDR1 SEHNR, CDR2 FQNEAQ (reference sequence). There are 12 residues in the CDR3. The CDR3 sequence: CSSSTGTYGYTF. The CDR3 DNA follows: TGTTCCAGCAGCACAGGGACCTATGGCTACACCTTC.

Concerning this clone itself: Germline and junction disagree at one end, which may indicate a read error. The chain joins TRBV7-7 to TRBJ2-3; 9 bases map to TRBD1. The CDR3 consists of 13 residues. CDR1 is SSHAT and CDR2 is FNYEAQ in the germline V gene (reference sequence). The CDR3 protein is CASSLGQGDTQYF. For the CDR3, the DNA is TGTGCTAGCAGCTTGGGACAGGGAGATACGCAGTATTTT.

The chain has TRBV2 and TRBJ2-5; 10 bases fit TRBD2. This CDR3 is 17 amino acids long. CDR1 and CDR2 from the germline V gene are SNHLY and FYNNEI. Trimming at V came to 6 bases and at J to 3 bases, leaving 13 bases not matched to a gene. CDR3 bases: TGTGCCAGCAGGGGTCTACTAGCGGGGTATACAAAAGAGACCCAGTACTTC. Its translation: CASRGLLAGYTKETQYF.

The rearrangement uses TRBV5-1 and TRBJ2-7; TRBD1 agrees at 7 bases. The CDR3 spans 14 residues. The V gene end was trimmed by 4 bases and the J gene end by 1 base; junction bases not matched to a gene: 5. Per the germline V gene, CDR1 is SGHRS and CDR2 is YFSETQ. This CDR3 reads CASSMGQSSYEQYF. CDR3 nucleotide sequence: TGCGCCAGCAGCATGGGACAGAGTTCCTACGAGCAGTACTTC.

The J gene is TRBJ1-1, the V gene TRBV5-1; no clear D. The V and J ends lost 0 bases and 1 base respectively, with 10 bases between them. The germline gives CDR1 SGHRS, CDR2 YFSETQ. This CDR3 region has 15 residues. CDR3 DNA: TGCGCCAGCAGCTTGGAATCCCCCAGGAACACTGAAGCTTTCTTT. Protein: CASSLESPRNTEAFF.

About this clone itself: The junction shows a germline mismatch at one end, possibly a read error. The chain links TRBV7-9 to TRBJ1-1; D ambiguous. Germline V CDR1 and CDR2: SEHNR, FQNEAQ (reference sequence). CDR3 size: 15 residues. Here the CDR3 reads CSSSFARSSNTEAFF. The CDR3 nucleotides read TGTTCCAGCAGCTTTGCAAGAAGCTCGAACACTGAAGCTTTCTTT. Full variable domain (remainder filled in from reference TRBV7-9 and TRBJ1-1): DTGVSQNPRHKITKRGQNVTFRCDPISEHNRLYWYRQTLGQGPEFLTYFQNEAQLEKSRLLSDRFSAERPKGSFSTLEIQRTEQGDSAMYLCSSSFARSSNTEAFFGQGTRLTVV.

This sequence joins TRBV13 and TRBJ2-7; 7 nucleotides align to TRBD2. The CDR3 sequence is 13 residues long. The germline gives CDR1 PRHDT, CDR2 FYEKMQ (reference sequence). Germline trimming cut 3 bases from V and 6 bases from J; bases unmatched to any gene: 5. The CDR3 is CASSLTSLGEQYF. The CDR3 bases are TGTGCCAGCAGCTTGACTAGCCTGGGCGAGCAGTACTTC.

The CDR3 DNA is TGTGCCAGCAGCCCAACCGGGTACGAGCAGTACTTC. Translated, it gives CASSPTGYEQYF. The chain has TRBV4-2 and TRBJ2-7; no firm D call. V was trimmed by 4 bases and J by 4 bases, leaving 8 bases between them. Germline V CDR1 and CDR2: LGHNA, YNFKEQ. The CDR3 loop spans 12 amino acids.